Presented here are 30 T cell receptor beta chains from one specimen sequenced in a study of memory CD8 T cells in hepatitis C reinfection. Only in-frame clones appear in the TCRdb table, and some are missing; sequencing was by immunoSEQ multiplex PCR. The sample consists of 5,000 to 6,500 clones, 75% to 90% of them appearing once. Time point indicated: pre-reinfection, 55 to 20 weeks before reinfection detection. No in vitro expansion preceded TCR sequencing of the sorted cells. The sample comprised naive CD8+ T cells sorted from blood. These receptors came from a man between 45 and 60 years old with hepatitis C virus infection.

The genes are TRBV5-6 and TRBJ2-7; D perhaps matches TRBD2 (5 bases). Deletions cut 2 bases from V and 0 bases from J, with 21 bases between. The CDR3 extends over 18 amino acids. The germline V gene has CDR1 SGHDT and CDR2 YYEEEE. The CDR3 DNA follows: TGTGCCAGCAGCTTATTCGGGGAACTAGACCTAAGCTCCTACGAGCAGTACTTC. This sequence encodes CASSLFGELDLSSYEQYF.

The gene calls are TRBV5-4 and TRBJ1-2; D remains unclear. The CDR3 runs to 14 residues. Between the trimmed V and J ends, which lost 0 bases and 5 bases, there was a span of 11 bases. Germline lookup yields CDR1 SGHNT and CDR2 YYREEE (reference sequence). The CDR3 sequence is CASSLAGSSYGYTF. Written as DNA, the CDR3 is TGTGCCAGCAGCTTGGCCGGGAGTAGTTATGGCTACACCTTC. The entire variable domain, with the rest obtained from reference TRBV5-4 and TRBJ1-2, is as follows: ETGVTQSPTHLIKTRGQQVTLRCSSQSGHNTVSWYQQALGQGPQFIFQYYREEENGRGNFPPRFSGLQFPNYSSELNVNALELDDSALYLCASSLAGSSYGYTFGSGTRLTVV.

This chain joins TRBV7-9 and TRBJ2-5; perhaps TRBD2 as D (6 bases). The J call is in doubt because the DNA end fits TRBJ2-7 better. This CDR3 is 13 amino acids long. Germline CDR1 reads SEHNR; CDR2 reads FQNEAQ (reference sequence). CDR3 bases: TGTGCCAGCAGCCGTTCATGGGAGGACGAGCAGTACTTC. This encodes CASSRSWEDEQYF.

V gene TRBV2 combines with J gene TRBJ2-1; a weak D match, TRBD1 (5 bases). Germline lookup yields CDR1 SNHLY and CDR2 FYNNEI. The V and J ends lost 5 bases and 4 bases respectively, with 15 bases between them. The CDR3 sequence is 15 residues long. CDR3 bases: TGTGCCAGCAGTCCTATCGTGGGGCTTTACAATGAGCAGTTCTTC. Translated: CASSPIVGLYNEQFF.

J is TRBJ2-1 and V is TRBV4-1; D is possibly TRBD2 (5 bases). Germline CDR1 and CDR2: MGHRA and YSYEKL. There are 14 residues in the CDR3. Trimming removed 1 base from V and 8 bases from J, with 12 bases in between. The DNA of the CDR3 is TGCGCCAGCAGCCAAGTTGGGCTAGCCGATGAGCAGTTCTTC. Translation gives CASSQVGLADEQFF.

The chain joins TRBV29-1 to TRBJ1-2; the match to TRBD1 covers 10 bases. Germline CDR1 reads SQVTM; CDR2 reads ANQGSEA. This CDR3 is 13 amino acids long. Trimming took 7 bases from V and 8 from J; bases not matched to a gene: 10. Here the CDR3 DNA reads TGCAGCGCCTTGACAGGGGGCGCGGACGGCTACACCTTC. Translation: CSALTGGADGYTF. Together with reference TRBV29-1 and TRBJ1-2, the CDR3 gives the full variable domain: SAVISQKPSRDICQRGTSLTIQCQVDSQVTMMFWYRQQPGQSLTLIATANQGSEATYESGFVIDKFPISRPNLTFSTLTVSNMSPEDSSIYLCSALTGGADGYTFGSGTRLTVV.

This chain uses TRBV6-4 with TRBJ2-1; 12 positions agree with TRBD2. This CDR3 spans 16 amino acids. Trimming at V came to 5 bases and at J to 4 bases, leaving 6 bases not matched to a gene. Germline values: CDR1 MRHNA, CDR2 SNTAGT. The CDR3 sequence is CASSPSGTSGYNEQFF. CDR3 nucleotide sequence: TGTGCCAGCAGTCCATCCGGGACTAGCGGGTACAATGAGCAGTTCTTC.

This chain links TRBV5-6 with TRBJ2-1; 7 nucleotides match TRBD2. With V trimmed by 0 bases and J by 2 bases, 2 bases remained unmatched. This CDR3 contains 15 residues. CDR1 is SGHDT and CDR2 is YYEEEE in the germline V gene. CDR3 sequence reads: CASSLGLAAYNEQFF. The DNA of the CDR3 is TGTGCCAGCAGCTTGGGACTAGCAGCCTACAATGAGCAGTTCTTC.

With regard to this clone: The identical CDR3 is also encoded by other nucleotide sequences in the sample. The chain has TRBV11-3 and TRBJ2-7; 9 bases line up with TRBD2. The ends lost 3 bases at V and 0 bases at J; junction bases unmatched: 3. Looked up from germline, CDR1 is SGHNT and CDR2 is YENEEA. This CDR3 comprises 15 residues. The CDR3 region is CASSLGSGSSYEQYF. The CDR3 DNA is TGTGCCAGCAGCTTGGGTAGCGGGAGCTCCTACGAGCAGTACTTC.

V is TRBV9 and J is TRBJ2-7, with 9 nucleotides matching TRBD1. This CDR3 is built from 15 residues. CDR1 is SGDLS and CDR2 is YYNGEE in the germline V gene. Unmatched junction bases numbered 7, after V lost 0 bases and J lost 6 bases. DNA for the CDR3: TGTGCCAGCAGCGTAGCTCAGGGACAGGGTTTCGAGCAGTACTTC. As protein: CASSVAQGQGFEQYF.

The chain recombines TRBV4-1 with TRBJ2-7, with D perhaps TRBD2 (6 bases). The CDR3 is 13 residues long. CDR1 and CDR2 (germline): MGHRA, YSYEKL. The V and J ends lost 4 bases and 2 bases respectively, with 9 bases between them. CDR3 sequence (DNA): TGCGCCAGCAGCCGGCCGGGGGCCTACGAGCAGTACTTC. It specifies CASSRPGAYEQYF.

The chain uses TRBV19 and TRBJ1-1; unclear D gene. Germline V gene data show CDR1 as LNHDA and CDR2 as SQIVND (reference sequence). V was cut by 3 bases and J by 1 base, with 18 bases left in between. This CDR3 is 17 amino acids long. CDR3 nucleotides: TGTGCCAGTAGTATCGGCTTTAACAGAAATTCGAACACTGAAGCTTTCTTT. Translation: CASSIGFNRNSNTEAFF.

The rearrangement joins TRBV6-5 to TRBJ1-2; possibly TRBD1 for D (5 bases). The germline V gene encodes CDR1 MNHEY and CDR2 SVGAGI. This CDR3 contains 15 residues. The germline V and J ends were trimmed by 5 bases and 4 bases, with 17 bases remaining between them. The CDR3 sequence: CASSPRSGGIYGYTF. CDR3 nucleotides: TGTGCCAGCAGTCCCCGTTCGGGGGGGATCTATGGCTACACCTTC.

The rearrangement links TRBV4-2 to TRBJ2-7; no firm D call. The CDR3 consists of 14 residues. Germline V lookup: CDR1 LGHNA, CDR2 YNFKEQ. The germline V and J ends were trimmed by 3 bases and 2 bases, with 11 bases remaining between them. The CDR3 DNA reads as TGTGCCAGCAGCCAGCTGTCTCAGACCTACGAGCAGTACTTC. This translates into CASSQLSQTYEQYF.

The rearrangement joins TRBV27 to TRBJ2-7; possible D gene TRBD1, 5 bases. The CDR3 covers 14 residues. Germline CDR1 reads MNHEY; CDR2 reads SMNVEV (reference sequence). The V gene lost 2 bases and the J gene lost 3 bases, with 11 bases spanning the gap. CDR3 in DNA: TGTGCCAGCAGTTTAAAAGGGGCTGGCTACGAGCAGTACTTC. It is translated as CASSLKGAGYEQYF.

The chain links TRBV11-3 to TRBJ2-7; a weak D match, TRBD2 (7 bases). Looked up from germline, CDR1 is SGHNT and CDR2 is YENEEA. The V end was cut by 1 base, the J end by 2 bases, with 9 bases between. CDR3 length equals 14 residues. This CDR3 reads CASSLGGGPYEQYF. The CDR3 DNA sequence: TGTGCCAGCAGCTTAGGGGGGGGCCCCTACGAGCAGTACTTC.

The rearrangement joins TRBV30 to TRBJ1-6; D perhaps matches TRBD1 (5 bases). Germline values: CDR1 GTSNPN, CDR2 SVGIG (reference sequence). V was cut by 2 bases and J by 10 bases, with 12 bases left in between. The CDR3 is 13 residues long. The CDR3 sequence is CAWSLQGESPLHF. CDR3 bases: TGTGCCTGGAGTTTGCAGGGTGAATCACCCCTCCACTTT.

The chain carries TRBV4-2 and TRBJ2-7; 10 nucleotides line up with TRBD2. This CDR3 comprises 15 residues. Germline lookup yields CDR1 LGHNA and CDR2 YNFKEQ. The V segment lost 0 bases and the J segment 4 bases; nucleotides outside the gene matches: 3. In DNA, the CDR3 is TGTGCCAGCAGCCAAGATGTAGCGGGAGGTTACGAGCAGTACTTC. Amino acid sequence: CASSQDVAGGYEQYF.

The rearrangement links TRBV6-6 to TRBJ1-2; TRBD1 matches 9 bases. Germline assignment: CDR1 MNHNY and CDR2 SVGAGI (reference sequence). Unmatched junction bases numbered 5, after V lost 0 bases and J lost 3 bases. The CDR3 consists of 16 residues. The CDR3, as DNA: TGTGCCAGCAGTTACTCGGACAGGGGCTCGGACTATGGCTACACCTTC. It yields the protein CASSYSDRGSDYGYTF.

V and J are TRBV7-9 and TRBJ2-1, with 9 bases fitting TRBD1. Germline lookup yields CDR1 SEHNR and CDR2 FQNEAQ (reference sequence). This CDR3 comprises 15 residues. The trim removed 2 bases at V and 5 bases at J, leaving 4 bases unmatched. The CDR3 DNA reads TGTGCCAGCAGCTTAATCGGGACAGGGAACAATGAGCAGTTCTTC. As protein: CASSLIGTGNNEQFF.

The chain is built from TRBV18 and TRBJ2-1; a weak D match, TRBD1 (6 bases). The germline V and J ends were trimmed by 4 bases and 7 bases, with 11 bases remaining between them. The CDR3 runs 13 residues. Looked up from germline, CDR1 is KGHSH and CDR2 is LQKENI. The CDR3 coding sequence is TGTGCCAGCTCACTATCGACAGGAAATGAGCAGTTCTTC. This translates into CASSLSTGNEQFF.

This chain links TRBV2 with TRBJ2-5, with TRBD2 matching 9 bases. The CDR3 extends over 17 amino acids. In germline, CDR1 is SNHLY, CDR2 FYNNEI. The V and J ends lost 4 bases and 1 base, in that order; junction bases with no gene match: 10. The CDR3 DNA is TGTGCCAGCAGTGTCGACGCTAGCGGGATGACCCAAGAGACCCAGTACTTC. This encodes CASSVDASGMTQETQYF. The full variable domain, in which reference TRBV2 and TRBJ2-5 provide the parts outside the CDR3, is EPEVTQTPSHQVTQMGQEVILRCVPISNHLYFYWYRQILGQKVEFLVSFYNNEISEKSEIFDDQFSVERPDGSNFTLKIRSTKLEDSAMYFCASSVDASGMTQETQYFGPGTRLLVL.

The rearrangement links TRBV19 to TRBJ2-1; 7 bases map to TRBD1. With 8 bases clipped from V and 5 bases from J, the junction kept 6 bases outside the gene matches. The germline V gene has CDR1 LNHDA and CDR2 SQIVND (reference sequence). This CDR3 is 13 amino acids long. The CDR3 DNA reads TGTGCCAGTGTCGGGACAGAGGACAATGAGCAGTTCTTC. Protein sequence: CASVGTEDNEQFF.

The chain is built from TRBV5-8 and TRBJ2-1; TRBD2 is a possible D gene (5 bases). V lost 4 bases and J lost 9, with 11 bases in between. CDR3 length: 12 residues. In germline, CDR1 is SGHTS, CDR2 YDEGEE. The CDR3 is CASSRTRSEQFF. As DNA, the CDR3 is TGTGCCAGCAGCAGAACTAGGAGTGAGCAGTTCTTC.

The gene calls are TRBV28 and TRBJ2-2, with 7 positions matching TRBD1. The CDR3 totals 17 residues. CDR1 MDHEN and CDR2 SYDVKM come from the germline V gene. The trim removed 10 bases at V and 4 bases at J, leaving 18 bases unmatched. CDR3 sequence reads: CATGTDPGDHGTGELFF. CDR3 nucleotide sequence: TGTGCCACCGGGACAGACCCAGGGGACCACGGCACCGGGGAGCTGTTTTTT.

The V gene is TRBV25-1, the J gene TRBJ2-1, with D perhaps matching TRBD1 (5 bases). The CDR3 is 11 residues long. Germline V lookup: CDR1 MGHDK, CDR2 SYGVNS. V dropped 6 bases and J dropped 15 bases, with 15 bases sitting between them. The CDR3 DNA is TGTGCCAGCAGCATCGGAGACAGTCTGTTCTTC. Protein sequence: CASSIGDSLFF.

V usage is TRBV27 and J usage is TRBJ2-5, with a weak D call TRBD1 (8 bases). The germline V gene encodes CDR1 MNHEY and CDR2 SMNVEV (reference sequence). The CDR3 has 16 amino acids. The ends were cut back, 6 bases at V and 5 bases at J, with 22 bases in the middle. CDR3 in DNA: TGTGCCAGCAGCCGGGGTTGGACAGGGAGGGATGAGACCCAGTACTTC. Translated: CASSRGWTGRDETQYF.

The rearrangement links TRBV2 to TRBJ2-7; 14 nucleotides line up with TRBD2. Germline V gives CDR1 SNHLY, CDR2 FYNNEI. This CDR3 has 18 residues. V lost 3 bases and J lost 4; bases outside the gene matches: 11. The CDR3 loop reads CASSEQGLAGEVSYEQYF. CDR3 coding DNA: TGTGCCAGCAGTGAGCAGGGACTAGCGGGAGAGGTATCGTACGAGCAGTACTTC.

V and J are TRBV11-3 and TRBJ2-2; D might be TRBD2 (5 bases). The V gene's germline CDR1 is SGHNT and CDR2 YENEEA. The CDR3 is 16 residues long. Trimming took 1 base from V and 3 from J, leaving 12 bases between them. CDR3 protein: CASSLVSSLDTGELFF. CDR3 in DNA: TGTGCCAGCAGCTTAGTGTCTAGCCTGGACACCGGGGAGCTGTTTTTT.

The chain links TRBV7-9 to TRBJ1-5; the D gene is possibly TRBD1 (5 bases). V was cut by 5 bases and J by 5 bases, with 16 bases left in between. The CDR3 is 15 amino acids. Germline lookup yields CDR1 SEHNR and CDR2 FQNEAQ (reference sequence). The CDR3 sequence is CASSSDSPNYQPQHF. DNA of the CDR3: TGTGCCAGCAGCAGCGACAGCCCGAATTATCAGCCCCAGCATTTT.